These 19 T cell receptor beta chains came from one sample sequenced in a study of blood T cell repertoires in COVID-19. The assay was immunoSEQ multiplex PCR, and TCRdb's table has in-frame clones only and misses some. The sample consists of 75,000 to 95,000 clones, more than 65% of them appearing once. Input material: peripheral blood. The receptors originated from a man aged 60 to 69 with acute or convalescent COVID-19.

The J gene is TRBJ2-5, the V gene TRBV10-1; the D gene is possibly TRBD1 (5 bases). The germline V gene has CDR1 WNHNN and CDR2 SYGVQD (reference sequence). The CDR3 covers 17 residues. Trimming cost V 3 bases and J 5 bases, with 22 bases left between them. The CDR3 coding sequence is TGCGCCAGCAGTGACACCGACAGTCGTGGCCATTCGGAGACCCAGTACTTC. This translates into CASSDTDSRGHSETQYF.

The chain combines TRBV9 with TRBJ1-6, with TRBD1 matching over 11 bases. The germline V gene encodes CDR1 SGDLS and CDR2 YYNGEE. The CDR3 consists of 15 residues. V shed 5 bases and J 6 bases; nucleotides not matched to a gene: 4. Written as DNA, the CDR3 is TGTGCCAGCAGTTCCGGGACAGGGGGTAATTCACCCCTCCACTTT. Its translation is CASSSGTGGNSPLHF. The whole variable domain, filled in from reference TRBV9 and TRBJ1-6, reads DSGVTQTPKHLITATGQRVTLRCSPRSGDLSVYWYQQSLDQGLQFLIQYYNGEERAKGNILERFSAQQFPDLHSELNLSSLELGDSALYFCASSSGTGGNSPLHFGNGTRLTVT.

The V and J genes are TRBV7-3 and TRBJ2-7; 7 bases map to TRBD2. This CDR3 is 15 amino acids long. The germline V gene has CDR1 SGHTA and CDR2 FQGTGA. The ends lost 6 bases at V and 3 bases at J; junction bases unmatched: 11. Here the CDR3 reads CASRPNGLGDYEQYF. The CDR3, as DNA: TGTGCCAGCAGACCGAACGGACTAGGGGACTACGAGCAGTACTTC.

V usage is TRBV12-3 or TRBV12-4 and J usage is TRBJ1-2; 7 bases match TRBD1. The CDR3 spans 13 residues. With V trimmed by 5 bases and J by 5 bases, 5 bases remained unmatched. The CDR3 DNA sequence: TGTGCCAGCAGTATCGGACAGGAGTATGGCTACACCTTC. It is translated as CASSIGQEYGYTF.

V and J are TRBV7-2 and TRBJ1-4; 9 nucleotides line up with TRBD1. This CDR3 comprises 14 residues. The junction had 9 bases not matched to a gene; V was cut back by 5 bases and J by 11 bases. Germline V gives CDR1 SGHTA, CDR2 FQGNSA. In DNA, the CDR3 is TGTGCCAGCAGCATGGGACAGGGATTTCGGAAACTGTTTTTT. Amino acids: CASSMGQGFRKLFF.

V usage is TRBV28 and J usage is TRBJ1-2; TRBD1 agrees at 8 bases. V gave up 6 bases and J gave up 5 bases; unmatched junction bases: 14. CDR1 and CDR2 (germline): MDHEN, SYDVKM. This CDR3 spans 16 amino acids. The CDR3 spells CASSPWGLQGGYGYTF. DNA of the CDR3: TGTGCCAGCAGCCCATGGGGTTTACAGGGGGGGTATGGCTACACCTTC.

The chain joins TRBV5-4 to TRBJ1-3; a weak D match, TRBD1 (6 bases). V was trimmed by 4 bases and J by 1 base, leaving 18 bases between them. The CDR3 spans 17 residues. Germline V gene sequence: CDR1 SGHNT, CDR2 YYREEE (reference sequence). The CDR3 DNA is TGTGCCAGCAGCCCGGATGGGGGGGCGACTTCTGGAAACACCATATATTTT. Translating it yields CASSPDGGATSGNTIYF.

The genes are TRBV5-1 and TRBJ2-1; TRBD1 is a possible D gene (6 bases). CDR1 SGHRS and CDR2 YFSETQ come from the germline V gene. The CDR3 contains 14 residues. V was cut by 3 bases and J by 7 bases, with 14 bases left in between. The CDR3 loop reads CASSWGQGGNEQFF. The CDR3 nucleotides read TGCGCCAGCAGCTGGGGGCAGGGTGGGAATGAGCAGTTCTTC.

This chain connects TRBV2 to TRBJ1-4; tentatively, D is TRBD1 (6 bases). Germline CDR1 SNHLY, CDR2 FYNNEI. V was cut by 4 bases and J by 6 bases, with 12 bases left in between. This CDR3 has 14 residues. CDR3 amino acids: CASSAQNRDEKLFF. CDR3 sequence (DNA): TGTGCCAGCAGTGCACAAAACAGGGATGAAAAACTGTTTTTT. The full variable domain, its missing parts supplied by reference TRBV2 and TRBJ1-4, is EPEVTQTPSHQVTQMGQEVILRCVPISNHLYFYWYRQILGQKVEFLVSFYNNEISEKSEIFDDQFSVERPDGSNFTLKIRSTKLEDSAMYFCASSAQNRDEKLFFGSGTQLSVL.

V usage is TRBV4-1 and J usage is TRBJ2-5; no clear D. This CDR3 has 20 residues. Germline V gene sequence: CDR1 MGHRA, CDR2 YSYEKL. Between the trimmed V and J ends, which lost 1 base and 2 bases, there was a span of 26 bases. In DNA, the CDR3 is TGCGCCAGCAGCCAAGTGTTGGGCGCGCTAAGTCTTCCCCATCAAGAGACCCAGTACTTC. This codes for CASSQVLGALSLPHQETQYF.

This chain links TRBV28 with TRBJ2-7; 9 positions match TRBD2. With V trimmed by 1 base and J by 5 bases, 6 bases remained unmatched. There are 15 residues in the CDR3. Germline CDR1 and CDR2: MDHEN and SYDVKM. The CDR3: CASSLSSGGPHEQYF. The DNA for the CDR3 is TGTGCCAGCAGTTTATCCAGCGGGGGGCCCCACGAGCAGTACTTC.

The genes are TRBV11-1 and TRBJ2-6; D may be TRBD1 (6 bases). This CDR3 has 16 amino acids. V was clipped by 1 base and J by 3 bases, with 10 bases between them. Germline-derived CDR1 and CDR2 are SGHAT and FQDESV (reference sequence). CDR3: CASSLEAGVGANVLTF. The CDR3 DNA sequence: TGTGCCAGCAGCTTAGAGGCAGGGGTTGGGGCCAACGTCCTGACTTTC. Based on the CDR3 plus reference TRBV11-1 and TRBJ2-6, the full variable domain is EAEVAQSPRYKITEKSQAVAFWCDPISGHATLYWYRQILGQGPELLVQFQDESVVDDSQLPKDRFSAERLKGVDSTLKIQPAELGDSAMYLCASSLEAGVGANVLTFGAGSRLTVL.

V usage is TRBV27 and J usage is TRBJ1-6; D unclear. Trimming shortened V by 7 bases and J by 0 bases, and 10 bases separated the two germline ends. CDR1 and CDR2 from the germline V gene are MNHEY and SMNVEV (reference sequence). The CDR3 consists of 15 residues. CDR3 coding DNA: TGTGCCAGCACGCAGACTGGCTCCTATAATTCACCCCTCCACTTT. It specifies CASTQTGSYNSPLHF.

V and J are TRBV30 and TRBJ1-4, with TRBD1 matching over 9 bases. The CDR3 has 15 residues. Germline-derived CDR1 and CDR2 are GTSNPN and SVGIG (reference sequence). Trimming removed 1 base from V and 7 bases from J; junction bases left unmatched: 7. CDR3 region: CAWSGGGQGGEKLFF. The CDR3 DNA is TGTGCCTGGAGTGGAGGGGGACAGGGAGGTGAAAAACTGTTTTTT.

The rearrangement joins TRBV2 to TRBJ1-1, with 9 nucleotides matching TRBD1. This CDR3 comprises 18 residues. Germline values: CDR1 SNHLY, CDR2 FYNNEI. J gave up 3 bases and V 4 bases, and 15 bases lay outside the gene matches. Here the CDR3 reads CASSAKRTGAMGYTEAFF. In DNA form, the CDR3 reads TGTGCCAGCAGTGCGAAAAGGACAGGGGCCATGGGGTACACTGAAGCTTTCTTT.

V is TRBV7-9 and J is TRBJ1-1; 7 bases align to TRBD1. The CDR3 is 16 residues long. J lost 0 bases, V lost 5 bases, and 9 bases had no gene match. The germline V gene encodes CDR1 SEHNR and CDR2 FQNEAQ (reference sequence). The CDR3 DNA follows: TGTGCCAGCAGCCCCTATGAAGGGACAGTGAACACTGAAGCTTTCTTT. It yields the protein CASSPYEGTVNTEAFF.

This clone was detected only a few times. This chain joins TRBV5-1 and TRBJ2-7; 8 bases agree with TRBD2. With V trimmed by 4 bases and J by 4 bases, 7 bases remained unmatched. The CDR3 runs to 14 residues. Germline-derived CDR1 and CDR2 are SGHRS and YFSETQ. In DNA, the CDR3 is TGCGCCAGCAGCCCGGGAGGGGGGGATTACGAGCAGTACTTC. This codes for CASSPGGGDYEQYF.

CDR3 DNA: TGCGCCAGCAGCCGAGCCGGGGGACTGACTGAAGCTTTCTTT. Translation: CASSRAGGLTEAFF. The chain recombines TRBV5-1 with TRBJ1-1; possible D gene TRBD1, 5 bases. CDR3 length equals 14 residues. Germline V gives CDR1 SGHRS, CDR2 YFSETQ. Trimming took 4 bases from V and 5 from J, leaving 15 bases between them.

The chain couples TRBV27 to TRBJ2-3, with D perhaps matching TRBD2 (6 bases). V was trimmed by 6 bases and J by 0 bases, leaving 10 bases between them. From germline, CDR1 is MNHEY and CDR2 SMNVEV (reference sequence). This CDR3 has 14 amino acids. CDR3 sequence: CASRLASSTDTQYF. Here the CDR3 DNA reads TGTGCCAGCAGACTAGCTTCTAGCACAGATACGCAGTATTTT.